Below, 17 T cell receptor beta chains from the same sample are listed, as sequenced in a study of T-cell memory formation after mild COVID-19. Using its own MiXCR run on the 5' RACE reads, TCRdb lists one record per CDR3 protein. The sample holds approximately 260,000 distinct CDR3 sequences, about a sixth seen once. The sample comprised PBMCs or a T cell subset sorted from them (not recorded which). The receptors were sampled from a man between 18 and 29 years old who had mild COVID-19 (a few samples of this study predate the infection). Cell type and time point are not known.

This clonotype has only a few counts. CDR3 protein: CASSINWGEKLFF. As DNA, the CDR3 is TGTGCCAGCAGTATTAACTGGGGTGAAAAACTGTTTTTT. The J gene is TRBJ1-4, the V gene TRBV7-8; D ambiguous. The CDR3 extends over 13 amino acids. V was trimmed by 6 bases and J by 7 bases, leaving 12 bases between them. Looked up from germline, CDR1 is SGHVS and CDR2 is FQNEAQ.

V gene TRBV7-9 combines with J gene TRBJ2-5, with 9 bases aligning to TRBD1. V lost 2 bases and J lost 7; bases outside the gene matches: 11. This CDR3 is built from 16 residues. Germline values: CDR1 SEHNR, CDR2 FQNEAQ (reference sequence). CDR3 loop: CASSLIPGQGHGTQYF. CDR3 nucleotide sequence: TGTGCCAGCAGCTTAATTCCGGGACAGGGTCATGGGACCCAGTACTTC. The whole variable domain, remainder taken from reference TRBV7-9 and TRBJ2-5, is DTGVSQNPRHKITKRGQNVTFRCDPISEHNRLYWYRQTLGQGPEFLTYFQNEAQLEKSRLLSDRFSAERPKGSFSTLEIQRTEQGDSAMYLCASSLIPGQGHGTQYFGPGTRLLVL.

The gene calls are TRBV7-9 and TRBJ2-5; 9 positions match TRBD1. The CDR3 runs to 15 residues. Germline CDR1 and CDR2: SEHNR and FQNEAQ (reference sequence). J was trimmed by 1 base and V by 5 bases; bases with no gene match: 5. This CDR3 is CASSPDRGGQETQYF. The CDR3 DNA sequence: TGTGCCAGCAGCCCGGACAGGGGCGGCCAAGAGACCCAGTACTTC. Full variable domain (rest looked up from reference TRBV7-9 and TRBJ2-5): DTGVSQNPRHKITKRGQNVTFRCDPISEHNRLYWYRQTLGQGPEFLTYFQNEAQLEKSRLLSDRFSAERPKGSFSTLEIQRTEQGDSAMYLCASSPDRGGQETQYFGPGTRLLVL.

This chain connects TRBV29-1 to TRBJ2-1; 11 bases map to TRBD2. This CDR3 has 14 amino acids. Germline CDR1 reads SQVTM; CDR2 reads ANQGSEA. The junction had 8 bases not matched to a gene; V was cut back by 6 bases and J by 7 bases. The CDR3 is CSVVAGGPWNEQFF. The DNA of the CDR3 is TGCAGCGTCGTAGCGGGGGGGCCGTGGAATGAGCAGTTCTTC.

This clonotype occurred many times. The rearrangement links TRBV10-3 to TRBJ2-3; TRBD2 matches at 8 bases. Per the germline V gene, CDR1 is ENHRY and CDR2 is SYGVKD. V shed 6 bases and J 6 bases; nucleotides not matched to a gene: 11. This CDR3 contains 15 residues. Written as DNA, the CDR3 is TGTGCCATCAGGGACGGTGGAGCGGGAGCGGATACGCAGTATTTT. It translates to CAIRDGGAGADTQYF.

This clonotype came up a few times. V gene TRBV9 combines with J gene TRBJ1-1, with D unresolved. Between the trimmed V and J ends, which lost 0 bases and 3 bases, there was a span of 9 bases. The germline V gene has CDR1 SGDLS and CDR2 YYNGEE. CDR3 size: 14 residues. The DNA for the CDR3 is TGTGCCAGCAGCGTAGGTTGGCAGGACACTGAAGCTTTCTTT. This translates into CASSVGWQDTEAFF.

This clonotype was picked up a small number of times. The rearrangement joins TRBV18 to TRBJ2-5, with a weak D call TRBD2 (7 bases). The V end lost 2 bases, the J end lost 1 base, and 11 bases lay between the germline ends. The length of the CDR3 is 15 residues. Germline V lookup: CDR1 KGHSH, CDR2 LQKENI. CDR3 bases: TGTGCCAGCTCACCATGGGCGGGGGCCCAAGAGACCCAGTACTTC. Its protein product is CASSPWAGAQETQYF.

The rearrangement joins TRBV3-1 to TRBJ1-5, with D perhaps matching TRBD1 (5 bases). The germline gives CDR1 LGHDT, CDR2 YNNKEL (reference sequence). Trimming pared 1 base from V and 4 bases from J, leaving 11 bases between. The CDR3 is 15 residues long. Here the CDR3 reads CASSQAGFVNQPQHF. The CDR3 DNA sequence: TGTGCCAGCAGCCAAGCAGGGTTCGTGAATCAGCCCCAGCATTTT.

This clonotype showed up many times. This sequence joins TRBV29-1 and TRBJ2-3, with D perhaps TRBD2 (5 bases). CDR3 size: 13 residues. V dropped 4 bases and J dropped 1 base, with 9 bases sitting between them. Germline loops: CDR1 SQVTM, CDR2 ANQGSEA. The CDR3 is CSVVRRGTDTQYF. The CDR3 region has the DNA TGCAGCGTTGTCCGGCGGGGCACAGATACGCAGTATTTT.

CDR3 sequence reads: CASTVGGADTGELFF. The DNA of the CDR3 is TGTGCCAGCACCGTCGGGGGGGCGGACACCGGGGAGCTGTTTTTT. The chain combines TRBV4-2 with TRBJ2-2; TRBD2 matches 8 bases. This CDR3 spans 15 amino acids. The trim removed 7 bases at V and 3 bases at J, leaving 7 bases unmatched. The germline V gene encodes CDR1 LGHNA and CDR2 YNFKEQ.

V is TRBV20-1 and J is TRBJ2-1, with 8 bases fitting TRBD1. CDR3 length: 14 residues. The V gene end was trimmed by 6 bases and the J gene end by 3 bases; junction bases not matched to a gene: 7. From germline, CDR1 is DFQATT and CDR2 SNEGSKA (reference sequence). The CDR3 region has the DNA TGCAGTGCCTCCGGGACAGGTGGCTACAATGAGCAGTTCTTC. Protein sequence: CSASGTGGYNEQFF.

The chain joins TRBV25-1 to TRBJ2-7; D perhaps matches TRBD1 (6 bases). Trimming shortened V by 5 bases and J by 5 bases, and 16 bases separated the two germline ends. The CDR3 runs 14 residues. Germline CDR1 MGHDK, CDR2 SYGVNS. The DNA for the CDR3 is TGTGCCAGCAGTTTACAGGGAGTAGTTAACGAGCAGTACTTC. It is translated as CASSLQGVVNEQYF.

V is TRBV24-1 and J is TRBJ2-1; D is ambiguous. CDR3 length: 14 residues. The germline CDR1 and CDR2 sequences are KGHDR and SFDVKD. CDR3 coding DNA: TGTCGGCACCACTCGCCCCACTGGTGGGATGAGCAGTTCTTC. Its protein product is CRHHSPHWWDEQFF.

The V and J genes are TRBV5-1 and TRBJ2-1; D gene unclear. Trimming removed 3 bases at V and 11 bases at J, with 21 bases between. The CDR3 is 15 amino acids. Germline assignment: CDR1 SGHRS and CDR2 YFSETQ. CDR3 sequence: CASSSATFQEDKQFF. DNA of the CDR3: TGCGCCAGCAGCTCAGCAACGTTTCAAGAGGATAAGCAGTTCTTC.

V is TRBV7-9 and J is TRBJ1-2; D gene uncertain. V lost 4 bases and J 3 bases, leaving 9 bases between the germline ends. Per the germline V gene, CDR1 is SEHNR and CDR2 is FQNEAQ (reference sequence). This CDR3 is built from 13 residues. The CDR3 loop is CASSSGDDYGYTF. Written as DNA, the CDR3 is TGTGCCAGCAGCTCCGGGGATGACTATGGCTACACCTTC.

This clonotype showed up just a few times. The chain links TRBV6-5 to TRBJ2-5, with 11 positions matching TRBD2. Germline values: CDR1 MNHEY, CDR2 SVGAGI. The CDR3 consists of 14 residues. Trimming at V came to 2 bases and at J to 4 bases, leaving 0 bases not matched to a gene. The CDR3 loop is CASSYGTSGETQYF. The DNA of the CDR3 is TGTGCCAGCAGTTACGGGACTAGCGGAGAGACCCAGTACTTC.

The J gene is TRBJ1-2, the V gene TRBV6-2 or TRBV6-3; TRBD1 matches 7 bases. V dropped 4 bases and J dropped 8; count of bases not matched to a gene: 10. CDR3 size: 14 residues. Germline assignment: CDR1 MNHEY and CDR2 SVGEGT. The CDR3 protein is CASSLPDRYDGYTF. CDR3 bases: TGTGCCAGCAGTTTGCCGGACAGGTATGACGGCTACACCTTC.